The 21 T cell receptor beta chains in this list originate from one sample, sequenced in a study of long-term antiretroviral therapy in people with HIV. It was version v3.0 of the immunoSEQ assay that was run at survey level. Sequencing used immunoSEQ multiplex PCR; TCRdb keeps in-frame clones, though not all of them. The data show fewer than 40,000 clones, just under 80% seen once. The sample here was unsorted PBMCs, taken 3.1 years after starting antiretroviral therapy. These receptors were obtained from a woman aged 45-65 years with HIV.

The chain joins TRBV19 to TRBJ1-1; D gene ambiguous. Between the trimmed V and J ends, which lost 3 bases and 11 bases, there was a span of 13 bases. Germline V gives CDR1 LNHDA, CDR2 SQIVND (reference sequence). The CDR3 covers 12 residues. The CDR3 DNA reads as TGTGCCAGTAGTATCATAGGCCTTGGGGCTTTCTTT. It translates to CASSIIGLGAFF.

The V call is TRBV6-6, the J call TRBJ1-5; D is ambiguous. The CDR3 extends over 16 amino acids. Per germline, CDR1 MNHNY and CDR2 SVGAGI (reference sequence). Trimming pared 2 bases from V and 0 bases from J, leaving 11 bases between. The CDR3 DNA reads as TGTGCCAGCAGTTACCTGGATTTATATAGCAATCAGCCCCAGCATTTT. Amino acids: CASSYLDLYSNQPQHF.

The chain recombines TRBV30 with TRBJ2-2, with a tentative D call TRBD2 (6 bases). With 3 bases removed from V and 0 bases from J, the gap between germline ends came to 8 bases. Germline V gene lookup returns CDR1 GTSNPN and CDR2 SVGIG (reference sequence). The CDR3 length is 14 residues. The CDR3 is CAWRGGANTGELFF. The DNA for the CDR3 is TGTGCCTGGAGGGGCGGGGCGAACACCGGGGAGCTGTTTTTT. The whole variable domain, filled in from reference TRBV30 and TRBJ2-2, reads SQTIHQWPATLVQPVGSPLSLECTVEGTSNPNLYWYRQAAGRGLQLLFYSVGIGQISSEVPQNLSASRPQDRQFILSSKKLLLSDSGFYLCAWRGGANTGELFFGEGSRLTVL.

The CDR3 DNA is TGTGCCAGTAGTCCCACCGGGACAGGCAGGAACTATGGCTACACCTTC. It encodes CASSPTGTGRNYGYTF. The rearrangement uses TRBV19 and TRBJ1-2; TRBD1 aligns across 8 bases. The CDR3 contains 16 residues. Looked up from germline, CDR1 is LNHDA and CDR2 is SQIVND (reference sequence). The ends lost 5 bases at V and 2 bases at J; junction bases unmatched: 10.

This clone was seen a few times. V gene TRBV27 combines with J gene TRBJ1-2, with D possibly being TRBD1 (5 bases). V dropped 6 bases and J dropped 2 bases, with 10 bases sitting between them. Germline CDR1 reads MNHEY; CDR2 reads SMNVEV (reference sequence). The CDR3 runs to 13 residues. The DNA for the CDR3 is TGTGCCAGCAGACGGGACGCCAACTATGGCTACACCTTC. Protein product: CASRRDANYGYTF.

The rearrangement uses TRBV11-1 and TRBJ2-1; tentative D call: TRBD1 (6 bases). CDR1 and CDR2 from the germline V gene are SGHAT and FQDESV (reference sequence). The CDR3 extends over 16 amino acids. V was trimmed by 1 base and J by 3 bases, leaving 13 bases between them. This CDR3 is CASSLGENRDYNEQFF. CDR3 nucleotides: TGTGCCAGCAGCTTAGGCGAAAACAGGGACTACAATGAGCAGTTCTTC.

The gene calls are TRBV10-2 and TRBJ2-7; D may be TRBD1 or TRBD2 (5 bases each). This CDR3 contains 14 residues. Germline V CDR1 and CDR2: WSHSY, SAAADI. The V end was cut by 7 bases, the J end by 0 bases, with 13 bases between. The CDR3 here is CASTHGTGSYEQYF. The CDR3 DNA reads as TGCGCCAGCACCCACGGGACGGGCTCCTACGAGCAGTACTTC.

This chain joins TRBV4-2 and TRBJ2-3, with D perhaps assigned TRBD1 or TRBD2 (6 bases each). The CDR3 has 14 amino acids. Trimming took 0 bases from V and 14 from J, leaving 18 bases between them. Germline V gene lookup returns CDR1 LGHNA and CDR2 YNFKEQ. In DNA, the CDR3 is TGTGCCAGCAGCCAAGAGGGCTGGGGGGCTTTCGGGTATTTT. Translated: CASSQEGWGAFGYF.

This clone has just one count. The chain has TRBV7-8 and TRBJ2-2; D is unclear. Per germline, CDR1 SGHVS and CDR2 FQNEAQ. The CDR3 loop spans 12 amino acids. The V end lost 7 bases, the J end lost 7 bases, and 10 bases lay between the germline ends. CDR3 DNA: TGTGCCAGCAACGTTCAGAACGGGGAGCTGTTTTTT. Protein product: CASNVQNGELFF.

The chain joins TRBV7-9 to TRBJ2-5, with 7 bases matching TRBD2. Unmatched junction bases numbered 6, after V lost 10 bases and J lost 4 bases. The CDR3 sequence is 12 residues long. Per the germline V gene, CDR1 is SEHNR and CDR2 is FQNEAQ (reference sequence). The CDR3 loop reads CAIWGGGETQYF. The CDR3 DNA is TGTGCCATCTGGGGGGGTGGAGAGACCCAGTACTTC.

The sample holds one count of this clone. The chain links TRBV6-5 to TRBJ1-1; D uncertain. This CDR3 has 14 residues. V lost 5 bases and J lost 1, with 11 bases in between. Germline assignment: CDR1 MNHEY and CDR2 SVGAGI. CDR3 in DNA: TGTGCCAGCAGTCTAGACGGTTCGAACACTGAAGCTTTCTTT. Translation gives CASSLDGSNTEAFF.

The table lists this clone with a few counts. The V call is TRBV7-8, the J call TRBJ2-7; D remains ambiguous. This CDR3 spans 15 amino acids. The germline V gene has CDR1 SGHVS and CDR2 FQNEAQ. V lost 1 base, J lost 5 bases, and 15 bases lay in between. CDR3 sequence (DNA): TGTGCCAGCAGCTTAGTCTTAGCTTCTTTCCACGAGCAGTACTTC. This encodes CASSLVLASFHEQYF.

This rearrangement joins TRBV5-1 to TRBJ2-5, with 7 bases identical to TRBD1. Germline assignment: CDR1 SGHRS and CDR2 YFSETQ. The ends lost 6 bases at V and 5 bases at J; junction bases unmatched: 7. The CDR3 consists of 13 residues. CDR3 nucleotide sequence: TGCGCCAGCAAGAGGGGGCGAGGTGAGACCCAGTACTTC. It codes for CASKRGRGETQYF.

This clone came up a few times. This chain links TRBV4-2 with TRBJ1-1; D call uncertain. Trimming took off 1 base at V and 1 base at J, with 4 bases between the two ends. The CDR3 covers 13 residues. Germline V lookup: CDR1 LGHNA, CDR2 YNFKEQ. This CDR3 reads CASSQGQNTEAFF. The CDR3 DNA reads as TGTGCCAGCAGCCAAGGGCAGAACACTGAAGCTTTCTTT.

The chain carries TRBV7-9 and TRBJ2-2, with D perhaps TRBD1 or TRBD2 (5 bases each). V was shortened by 3 bases and J by 5 bases, with 16 bases between the two germline ends. This CDR3 is 16 amino acids long. Germline loops: CDR1 SEHNR, CDR2 FQNEAQ (reference sequence). The CDR3: CASSFRDRMGTGELFF. The CDR3 coding sequence is TGTGCCAGCAGCTTCCGGGACCGGATGGGTACCGGGGAGCTGTTTTTT.

V is TRBV5-6 and J is TRBJ2-1; 8 bases align to TRBD2. The CDR3 contains 16 residues. J gave up 8 bases and V 4 bases, and 14 bases lay outside the gene matches. Germline V gene lookup returns CDR1 SGHDT and CDR2 YYEEEE. CDR3 protein: CASSPPGLEGLYEQFF. CDR3 DNA sequence: TGTGCCAGCAGCCCTCCGGGACTAGAGGGCCTCTATGAGCAGTTCTTC.

This clone turned up a few times. In nucleotides, the CDR3 is TGCGCCAGCAGCCAAGTACAGGGACGGTACACTGAAGCTTTCTTT. It specifies CASSQVQGRYTEAFF. This chain joins TRBV4-1 and TRBJ1-1, with D perhaps matching TRBD1 (6 bases). The CDR3 is made up of 15 amino acids. The germline CDR1 and CDR2 sequences are MGHRA and YSYEKL. The V gene lost 1 base and the J gene lost 3 bases, with 12 bases spanning the gap.

This clone showed up just a few times. V and J are TRBV7-9 and TRBJ1-6; 9 nucleotides line up with TRBD1. V trimming: 6 bases; J trimming: 12 bases; junction bases outside the gene matches: 9. Germline V CDR1 and CDR2: SEHNR, FQNEAQ (reference sequence). The CDR3 has 14 amino acids. This chain's CDR3 is CASSSTGTGKPLHF. The DNA for the CDR3 is TGTGCCAGCAGTTCAACCGGGACAGGGAAACCCCTCCACTTT.

The chain uses TRBV5-1 and TRBJ1-2; 7 bases match TRBD1. V was clipped by 4 bases and J by 4 bases; unmatched bases: 4. CDR3 size: 13 residues. The germline gives CDR1 SGHRS, CDR2 YFSETQ. The CDR3, as DNA: TGCGCCAGCAGCGGCCGGGACAGCTATGGCTACACCTTC. As protein: CASSGRDSYGYTF.

V usage is TRBV2 and J usage is TRBJ2-2; 8 bases align to TRBD1. The V gene's germline CDR1 is SNHLY and CDR2 FYNNEI. The CDR3 consists of 14 residues. Trimming at V came to 4 bases and at J to 6 bases, leaving 4 bases not matched to a gene. CDR3 DNA: TGTGCCAGCAGTGGGAACAGGGGGTCCGGGGAGCTGTTTTTT. Translation gives CASSGNRGSGELFF.

V gene TRBV5-1 combines with J gene TRBJ2-5, with D possibly being TRBD2 (6 bases). The length of the CDR3 is 13 residues. Per germline, CDR1 SGHRS and CDR2 YFSETQ. The germline V and J ends were trimmed by 7 bases and 2 bases, with 12 bases remaining between them. The CDR3 reads CASSGELQETQYF. The CDR3 DNA is TGCGCCAGCTCGGGGGAGTTACAAGAGACCCAGTACTTC.